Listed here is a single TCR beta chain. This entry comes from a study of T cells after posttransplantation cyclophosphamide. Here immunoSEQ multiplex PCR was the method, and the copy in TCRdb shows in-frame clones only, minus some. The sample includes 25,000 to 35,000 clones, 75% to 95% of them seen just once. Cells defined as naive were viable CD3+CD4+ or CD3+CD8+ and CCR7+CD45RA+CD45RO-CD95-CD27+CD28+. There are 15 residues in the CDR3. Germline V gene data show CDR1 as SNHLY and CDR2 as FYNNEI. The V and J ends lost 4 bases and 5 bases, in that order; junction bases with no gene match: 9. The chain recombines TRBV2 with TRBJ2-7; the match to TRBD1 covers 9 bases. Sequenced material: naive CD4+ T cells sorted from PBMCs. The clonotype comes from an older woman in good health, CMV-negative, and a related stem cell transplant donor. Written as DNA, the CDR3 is TGTGCCAGCAGTGGGGACAGGGTGCAAGCCCACGAGCAGTACTTC. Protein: CASSGDRVQAHEQYF.